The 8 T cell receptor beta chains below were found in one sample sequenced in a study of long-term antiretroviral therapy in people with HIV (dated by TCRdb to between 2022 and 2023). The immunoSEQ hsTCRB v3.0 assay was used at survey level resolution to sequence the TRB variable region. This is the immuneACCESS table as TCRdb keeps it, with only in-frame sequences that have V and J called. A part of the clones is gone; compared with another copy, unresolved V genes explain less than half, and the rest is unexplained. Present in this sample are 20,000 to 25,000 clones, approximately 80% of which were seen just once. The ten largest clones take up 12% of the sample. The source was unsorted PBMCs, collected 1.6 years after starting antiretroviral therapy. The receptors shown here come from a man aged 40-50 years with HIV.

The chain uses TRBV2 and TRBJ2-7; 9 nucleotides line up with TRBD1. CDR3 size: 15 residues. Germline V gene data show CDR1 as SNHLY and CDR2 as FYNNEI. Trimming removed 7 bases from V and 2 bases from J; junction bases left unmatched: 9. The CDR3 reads CASTLGGTGPYEQYF. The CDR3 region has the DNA TGTGCCAGCACCTTGGGGGGGACAGGGCCCTACGAGCAGTACTTC.

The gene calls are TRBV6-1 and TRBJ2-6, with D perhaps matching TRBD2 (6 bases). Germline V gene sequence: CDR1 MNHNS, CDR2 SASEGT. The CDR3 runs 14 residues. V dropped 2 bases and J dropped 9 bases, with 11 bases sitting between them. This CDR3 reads CASSETEGGNVLTF. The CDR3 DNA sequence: TGTGCCAGCAGTGAAACGGAGGGTGGCAACGTCCTGACTTTC.

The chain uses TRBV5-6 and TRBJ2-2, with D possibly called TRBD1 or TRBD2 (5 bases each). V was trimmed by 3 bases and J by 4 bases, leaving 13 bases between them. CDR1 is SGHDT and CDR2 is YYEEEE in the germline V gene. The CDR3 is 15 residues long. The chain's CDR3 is CASSSSQGVTGELFF. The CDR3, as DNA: TGTGCCAGCAGCTCTAGCCAGGGCGTCACCGGGGAGCTGTTTTTT.

The CDR3 DNA sequence: TGTGCCAGCAGCCCCTGGATGGGAGGCCGTAGAGGGACTGAAGCTTTCTTT. Its protein is CASSPWMGGRRGTEAFF. The V call is TRBV7-8, the J call TRBJ1-1, with no clear D. Trimming cost V 5 bases and J 5 bases, with 24 bases left between them. CDR1 and CDR2 (germline): SGHVS, FQNEAQ. This CDR3 is 17 amino acids long. Using reference TRBV7-8 and TRBJ1-1 for the parts outside the CDR3, the full variable domain is GAGVSQSPRYKVAKRGQDVALRCDPISGHVSLFWYQQALGQGPEFLTYFQNEAQLDKSGLPSDRFFAERPEGSVSTLKIQRTQQEDSAVYLCASSPWMGGRRGTEAFFGQGTRLTVV.

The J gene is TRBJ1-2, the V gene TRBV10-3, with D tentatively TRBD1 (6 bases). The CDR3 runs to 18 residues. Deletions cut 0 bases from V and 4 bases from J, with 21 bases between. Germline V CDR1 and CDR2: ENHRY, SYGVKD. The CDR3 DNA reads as TGTGCCATCAGTGAGTCGAAGCTGACAGGCAGGAACCCCTATGGCTACACCTTC. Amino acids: CAISESKLTGRNPYGYTF.

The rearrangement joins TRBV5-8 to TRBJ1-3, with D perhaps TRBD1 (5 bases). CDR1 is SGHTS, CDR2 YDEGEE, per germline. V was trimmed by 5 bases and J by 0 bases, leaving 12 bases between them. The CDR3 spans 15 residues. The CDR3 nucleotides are TGTGCCAGCAGACTCGGGACTATCTCTGGAAACACCATATATTTT. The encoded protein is CASRLGTISGNTIYF.

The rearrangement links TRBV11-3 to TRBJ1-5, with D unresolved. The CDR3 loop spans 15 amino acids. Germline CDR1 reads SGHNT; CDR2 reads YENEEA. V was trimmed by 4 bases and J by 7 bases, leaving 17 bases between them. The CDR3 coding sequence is TGTGCCAGCAGCTCGTCCGGGAGGACTGGGCAGCCCCAGCATTTT. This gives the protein CASSSSGRTGQPQHF.

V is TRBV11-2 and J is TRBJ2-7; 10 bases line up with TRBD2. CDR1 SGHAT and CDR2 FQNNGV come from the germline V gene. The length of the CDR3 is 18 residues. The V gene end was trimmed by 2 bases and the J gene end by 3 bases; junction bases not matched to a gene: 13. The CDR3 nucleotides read TGTGCCAGCAGCTTAAAGCGGGGAAGCGGGGGGGTGGTCTACGAGCAGTACTTC. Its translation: CASSLKRGSGGVVYEQYF.